This T cell receptor beta chain appears in the sequencing data of a study of blood T cell repertoires in COVID-19. Measured with immunoSEQ multiplex PCR; TCRdb has only the in-frame clones, and not every one. The sample lists some 160,000 clones, roughly 90% occurring once. The V gene end was trimmed by 4 bases and the J gene end by 1 base; junction bases not matched to a gene: 10. Looked up from germline, CDR1 is SGHNT and CDR2 is YENEEA. This CDR3 contains 18 residues. This chain uses TRBV11-3 with TRBJ2-1; 10 bases match TRBD2. Sequencing used peripheral blood. The receptor's source is a man aged 18-30 years with COVID-19, enrolled during active disease. The CDR3 sequence: CASSSSKTLAGSYNEQFF. The CDR3, as DNA: TGTGCCAGCAGCTCCTCCAAAACACTAGCGGGGTCCTACAATGAGCAGTTCTTC.